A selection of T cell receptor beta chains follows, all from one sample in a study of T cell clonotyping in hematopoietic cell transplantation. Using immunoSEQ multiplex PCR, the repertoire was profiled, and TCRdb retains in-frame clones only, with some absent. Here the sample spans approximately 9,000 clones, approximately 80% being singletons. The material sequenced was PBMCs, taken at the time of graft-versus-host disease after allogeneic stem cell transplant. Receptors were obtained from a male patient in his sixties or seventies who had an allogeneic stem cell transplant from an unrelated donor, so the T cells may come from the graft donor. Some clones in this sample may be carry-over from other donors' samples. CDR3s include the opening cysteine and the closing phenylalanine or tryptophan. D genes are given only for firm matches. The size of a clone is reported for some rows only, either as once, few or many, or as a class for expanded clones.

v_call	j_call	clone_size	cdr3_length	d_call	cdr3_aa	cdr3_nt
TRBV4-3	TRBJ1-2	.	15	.	CASSQDLGRDYGYTF	TGCGCCAGCAGCCAAGATCTTGGCAGGGACTATGGCTACACCTTC
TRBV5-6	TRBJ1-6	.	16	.	CASSSSRGQPRSPLHF	TGTGCCAGCAGCTCTAGTCGAGGACAACCTCGTTCACCCCTCCACTTT
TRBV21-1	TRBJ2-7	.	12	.	CASSPPSYEQYF	TGTGCCAGCAGCCCCCCCTCCTACGAGCAGTACTTC
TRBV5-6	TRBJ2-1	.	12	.	CASSLIYNEQFF	TGTGCCAGCAGCTTGATATACAATGAGCAGTTCTTC
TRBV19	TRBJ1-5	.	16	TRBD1	CASSTAGTASNQPQHF	TGTGCCAGTAGTACAGCCGGGACAGCGAGCAATCAGCCCCAGCATTTT
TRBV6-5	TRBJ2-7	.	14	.	CASSYSGSRGEQYF	TGTGCCAGCAGTTACTCAGGGTCTCGCGGCGAGCAGTACTTC
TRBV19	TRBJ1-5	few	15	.	CASRPLLGSNQPQHF	TGTGCCAGTAGACCCTTATTAGGGAGCAATCAGCCCCAGCATTTT
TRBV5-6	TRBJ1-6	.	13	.	CASSLATGAPLHF	TGTGCCAGCAGCTTGGCGACAGGAGCACCCCTCCACTTT
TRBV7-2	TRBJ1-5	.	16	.	CASSFEGAYSNQPQHF	TGTGCCAGCAGCTTTGAGGGCGCCTATAGCAATCAGCCCCAGCATTTT
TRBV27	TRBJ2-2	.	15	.	CASSPGTLNTGELFF	TGTGCCAGCAGTCCCGGGACTTTGAACACCGGGGAGCTGTTTTTT
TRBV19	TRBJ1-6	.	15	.	CASSIAGLNNSPLHF	TGTGCCAGTAGTATCGCAGGGTTGAATAATTCACCCCTCCACTTT
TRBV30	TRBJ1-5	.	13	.	CAWRVNSNQPQHF	TGTGCCTGGAGGGTAAATAGCAATCAGCCCCAGCATTTT
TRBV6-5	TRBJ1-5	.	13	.	CASSSGTNQPQHF	TGTGCCAGCAGTTCTGGGACAAATCAGCCCCAGCATTTT
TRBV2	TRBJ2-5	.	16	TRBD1	CASSEALGQALETQYF	TGTGCCAGCAGTGAAGCGCTTGGACAGGCCCTAGAGACCCAGTACTTC
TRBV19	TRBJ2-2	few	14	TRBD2	CASSIEAGAGELFF	TGTGCCAGTAGTATAGAAGCGGGGGCCGGGGAGCTGTTTTTT
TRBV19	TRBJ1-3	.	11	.	CASSSGNTIYF	TGTGCCAGTAGTTCGGGAAACACCATATATTTT